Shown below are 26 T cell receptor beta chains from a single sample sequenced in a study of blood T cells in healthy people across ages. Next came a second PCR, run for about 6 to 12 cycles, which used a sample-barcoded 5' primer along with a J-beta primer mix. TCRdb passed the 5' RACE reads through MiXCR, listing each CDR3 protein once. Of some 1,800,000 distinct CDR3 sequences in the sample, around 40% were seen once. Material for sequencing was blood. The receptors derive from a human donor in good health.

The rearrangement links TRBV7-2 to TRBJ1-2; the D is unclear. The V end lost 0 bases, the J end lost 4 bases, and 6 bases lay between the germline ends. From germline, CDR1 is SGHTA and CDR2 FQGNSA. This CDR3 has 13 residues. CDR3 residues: CASSLAHSYGYTF. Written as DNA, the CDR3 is TGTGCCAGCAGCTTAGCGCACTCCTATGGCTACACCTTC.

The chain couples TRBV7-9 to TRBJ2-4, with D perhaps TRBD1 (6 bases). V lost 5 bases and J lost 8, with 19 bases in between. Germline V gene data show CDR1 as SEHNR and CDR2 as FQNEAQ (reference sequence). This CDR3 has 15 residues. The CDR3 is CASSPPGTQGYIQYF. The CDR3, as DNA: TGTGCCAGCAGCCCCCCCGGGACACAAGGGTACATTCAGTACTTC. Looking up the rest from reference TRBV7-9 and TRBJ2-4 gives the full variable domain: DTGVSQNPRHKITKRGQNVTFRCDPISEHNRLYWYRQTLGQGPEFLTYFQNEAQLEKSRLLSDRFSAERPKGSFSTLEIQRTEQGDSAMYLCASSPPGTQGYIQYFGAGTRLSVL.

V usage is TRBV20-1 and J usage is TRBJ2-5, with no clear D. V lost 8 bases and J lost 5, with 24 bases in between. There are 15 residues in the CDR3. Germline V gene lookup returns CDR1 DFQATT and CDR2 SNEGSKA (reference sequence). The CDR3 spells CSSSCRTPIEETQYF. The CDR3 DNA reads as TGCAGTTCTTCGTGTAGGACCCCGATAGAGGAGACCCAGTACTTC.

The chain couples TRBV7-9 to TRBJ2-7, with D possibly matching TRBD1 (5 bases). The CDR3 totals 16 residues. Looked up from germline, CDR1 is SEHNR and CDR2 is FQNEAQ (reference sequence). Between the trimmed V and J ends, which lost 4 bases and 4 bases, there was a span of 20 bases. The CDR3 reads CASSYRLTGSRYEQYF. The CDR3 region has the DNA TGTGCCAGCAGCTACCGACTTACAGGTTCCCGGTACGAGCAGTACTTC.

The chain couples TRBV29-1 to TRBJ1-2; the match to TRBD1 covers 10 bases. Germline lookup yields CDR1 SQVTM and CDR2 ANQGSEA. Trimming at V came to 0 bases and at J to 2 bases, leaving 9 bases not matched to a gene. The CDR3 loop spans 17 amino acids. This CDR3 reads CSVEDPGPDRGNYGYTF. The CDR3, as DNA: TGCAGCGTTGAAGACCCTGGCCCGGACAGGGGGAACTATGGCTACACCTTC. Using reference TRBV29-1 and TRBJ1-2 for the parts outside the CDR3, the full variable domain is SAVISQKPSRDICQRGTSLTIQCQVDSQVTMMFWYRQQPGQSLTLIATANQGSEATYESGFVIDKFPISRPNLTFSTLTVSNMSPEDSSIYLCSVEDPGPDRGNYGYTFGSGTRLTVV.

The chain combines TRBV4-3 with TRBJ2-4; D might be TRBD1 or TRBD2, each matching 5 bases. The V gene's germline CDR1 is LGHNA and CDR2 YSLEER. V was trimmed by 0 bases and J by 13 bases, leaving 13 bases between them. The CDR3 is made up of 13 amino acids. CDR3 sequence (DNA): TGCGCCAGCAGCCAAGACGGGGTGGGGGAGCAGTACTTC. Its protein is CASSQDGVGEQYF.

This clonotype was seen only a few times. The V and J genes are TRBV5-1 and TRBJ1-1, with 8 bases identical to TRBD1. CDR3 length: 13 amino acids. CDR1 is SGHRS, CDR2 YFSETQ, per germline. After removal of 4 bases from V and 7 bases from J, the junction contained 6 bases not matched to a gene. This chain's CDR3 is CASSPRQGIEAFF. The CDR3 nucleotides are TGCGCCAGCAGCCCCCGACAGGGGATTGAAGCTTTCTTT. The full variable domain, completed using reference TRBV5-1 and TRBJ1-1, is KAGVTQTPRYLIKTRGQQVTLSCSPISGHRSVSWYQQTPGQGLQFLFEYFSETQRNKGNFPGRFSGRQFSNSRSEMNVSTLELGDSALYLCASSPRQGIEAFFGQGTRLTVV.

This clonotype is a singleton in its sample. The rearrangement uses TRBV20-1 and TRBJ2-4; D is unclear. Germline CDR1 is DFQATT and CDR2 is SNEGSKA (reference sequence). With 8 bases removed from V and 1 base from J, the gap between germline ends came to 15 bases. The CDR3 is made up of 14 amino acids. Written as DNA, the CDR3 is TGCAGTTATAAAAGCGACCAGGCCAAAAACATTCAGTACTTC. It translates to CSYKSDQAKNIQYF.

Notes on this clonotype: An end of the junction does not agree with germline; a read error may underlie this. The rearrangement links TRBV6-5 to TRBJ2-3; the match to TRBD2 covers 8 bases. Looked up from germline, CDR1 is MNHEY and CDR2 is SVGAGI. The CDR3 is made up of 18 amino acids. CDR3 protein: CASCYLGGSSGGPDTQYF. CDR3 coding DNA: TGTGCCAGCTGTTACTTAGGGGGGTCCAGCGGGGGCCCAGATACGCAGTATTTT.

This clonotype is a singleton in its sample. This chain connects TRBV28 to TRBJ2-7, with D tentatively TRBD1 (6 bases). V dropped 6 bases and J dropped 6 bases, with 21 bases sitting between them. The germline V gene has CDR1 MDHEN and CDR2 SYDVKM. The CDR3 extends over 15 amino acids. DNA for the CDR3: TGTGCCAGCAGCTATATTACAGGGAAGAGCAGCGAGCAGTACTTC. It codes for CASSYITGKSSEQYF.

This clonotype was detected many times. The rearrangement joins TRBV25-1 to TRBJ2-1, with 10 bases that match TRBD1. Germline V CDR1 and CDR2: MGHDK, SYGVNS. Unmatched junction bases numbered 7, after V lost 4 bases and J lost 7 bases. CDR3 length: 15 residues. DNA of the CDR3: TGTGCCAGCAGTGCCCCGGGACAGGGGTTGAATGAGCAGTTCTTC. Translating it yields CASSAPGQGLNEQFF.

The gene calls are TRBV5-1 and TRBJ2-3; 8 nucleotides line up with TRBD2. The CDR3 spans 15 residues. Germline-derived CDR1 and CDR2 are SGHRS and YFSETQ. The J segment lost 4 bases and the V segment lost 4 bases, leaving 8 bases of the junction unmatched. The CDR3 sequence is CASSLGLVTSDTQYF. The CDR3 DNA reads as TGCGCCAGCAGCCTGGGACTAGTCACCTCAGATACGCAGTATTTT.

This CDR3 is CATGTVAYNEQFF. As DNA, the CDR3 is TGTGCCACCGGGACAGTAGCTTACAATGAGCAGTTCTTC. This rearrangement joins TRBV24-1 to TRBJ2-1, with TRBD1 matching 7 bases. The V gene end was trimmed by 9 bases and the J gene end by 4 bases; junction bases not matched to a gene: 5. The CDR3 contains 13 residues. CDR1 and CDR2 (germline): KGHDR, SFDVKD.

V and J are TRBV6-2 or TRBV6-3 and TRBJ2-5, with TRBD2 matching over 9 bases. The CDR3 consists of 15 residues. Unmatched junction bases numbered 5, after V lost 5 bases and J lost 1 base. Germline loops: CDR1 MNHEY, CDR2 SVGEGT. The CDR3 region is CASSPSAGGQETQYF. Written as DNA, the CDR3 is TGTGCCAGCAGTCCATCAGCGGGGGGCCAAGAGACCCAGTACTTC.

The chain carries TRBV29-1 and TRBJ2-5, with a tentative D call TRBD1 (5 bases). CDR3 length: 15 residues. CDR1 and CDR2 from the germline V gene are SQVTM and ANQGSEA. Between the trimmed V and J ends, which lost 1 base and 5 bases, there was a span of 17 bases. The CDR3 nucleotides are TGCAGCGTTGAAGGGGCCAGGCTTAAGGGGGAGACCCAGTACTTC. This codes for CSVEGARLKGETQYF.

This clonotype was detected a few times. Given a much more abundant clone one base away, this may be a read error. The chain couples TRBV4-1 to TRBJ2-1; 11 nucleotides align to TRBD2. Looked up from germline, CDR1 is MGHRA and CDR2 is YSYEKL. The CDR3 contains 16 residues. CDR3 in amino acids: CASSQLGLAEYNGQFF. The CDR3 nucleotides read TGCGCCAGCAGCCAATTGGGACTAGCGGAGTACAATGGGCAGTTCTTC.

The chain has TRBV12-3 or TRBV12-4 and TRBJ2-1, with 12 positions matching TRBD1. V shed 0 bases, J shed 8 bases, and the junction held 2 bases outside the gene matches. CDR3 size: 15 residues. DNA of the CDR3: TGTGCCAGCAGTTTAGCCGGGACAGGGGGCGATGAGCAGTTCTTC. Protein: CASSLAGTGGDEQFF.

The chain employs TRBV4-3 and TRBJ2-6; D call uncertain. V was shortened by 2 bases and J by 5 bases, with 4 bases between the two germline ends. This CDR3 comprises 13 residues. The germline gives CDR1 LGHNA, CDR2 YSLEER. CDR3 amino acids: CASSQRRANVLTF. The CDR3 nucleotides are TGCGCCAGCAGCCAACGTAGGGCCAACGTCCTGACTTTC.

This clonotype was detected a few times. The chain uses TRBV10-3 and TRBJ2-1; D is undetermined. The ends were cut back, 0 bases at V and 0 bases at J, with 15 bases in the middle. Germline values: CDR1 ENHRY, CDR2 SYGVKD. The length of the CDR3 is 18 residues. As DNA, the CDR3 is TGTGCCATCAGTGAGTCCTTCCTGTCATCGAACTCCTACAATGAGCAGTTCTTC. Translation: CAISESFLSSNSYNEQFF.

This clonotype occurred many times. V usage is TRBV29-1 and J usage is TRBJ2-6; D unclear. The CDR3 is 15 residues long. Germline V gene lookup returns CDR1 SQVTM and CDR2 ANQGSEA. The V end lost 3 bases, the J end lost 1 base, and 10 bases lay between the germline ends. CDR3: CSVDRQGSGANVLTF. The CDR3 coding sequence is TGCAGCGTTGACCGCCAAGGGTCTGGGGCCAACGTCCTGACTTTC.

The CDR3 DNA reads TGTGCCAGCAGTCCAGCGGGGGGACCCTACAATGAGCAGTTCTTC. As protein: CASSPAGGPYNEQFF. The chain employs TRBV27 and TRBJ2-1; 9 bases agree with TRBD2. This CDR3 contains 15 residues. Trimming cost V 5 bases and J 2 bases; bases outside gene matches: 4. Germline CDR1 reads MNHEY; CDR2 reads SMNVEV (reference sequence).

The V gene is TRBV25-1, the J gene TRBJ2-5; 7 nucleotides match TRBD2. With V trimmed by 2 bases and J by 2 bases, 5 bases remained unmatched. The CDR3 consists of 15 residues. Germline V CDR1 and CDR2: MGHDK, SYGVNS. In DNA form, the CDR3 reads TGTGCCAGCAGTGAACCGGGGCGGGGGCAAGAGACCCAGTACTTC. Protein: CASSEPGRGQETQYF.

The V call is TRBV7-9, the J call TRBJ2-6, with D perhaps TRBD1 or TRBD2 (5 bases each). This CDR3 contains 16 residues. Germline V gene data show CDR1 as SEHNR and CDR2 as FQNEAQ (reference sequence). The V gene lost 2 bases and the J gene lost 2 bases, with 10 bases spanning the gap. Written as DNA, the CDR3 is TGTGCCAGCAGCTTATTTCCGGGACCTGGGGCCAACGTCCTGACTTTC. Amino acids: CASSLFPGPGANVLTF.

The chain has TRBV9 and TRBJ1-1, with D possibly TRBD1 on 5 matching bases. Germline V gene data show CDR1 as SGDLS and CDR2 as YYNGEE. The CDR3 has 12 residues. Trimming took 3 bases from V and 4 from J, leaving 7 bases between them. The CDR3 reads CASSATATEAFF. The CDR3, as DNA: TGTGCCAGCAGCGCGACAGCCACTGAAGCTTTCTTT. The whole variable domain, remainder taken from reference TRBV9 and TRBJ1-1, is DSGVTQTPKHLITATGQRVTLRCSPRSGDLSVYWYQQSLDQGLQFLIQYYNGEERAKGNILERFSAQQFPDLHSELNLSSLELGDSALYFCASSATATEAFFGQGTRLTVV.

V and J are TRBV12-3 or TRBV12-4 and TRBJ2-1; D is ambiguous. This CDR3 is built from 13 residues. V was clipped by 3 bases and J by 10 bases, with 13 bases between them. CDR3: CASSFSRDGEQFF. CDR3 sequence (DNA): TGTGCCAGCAGTTTTTCCCGCGACGGCGAGCAGTTCTTC.

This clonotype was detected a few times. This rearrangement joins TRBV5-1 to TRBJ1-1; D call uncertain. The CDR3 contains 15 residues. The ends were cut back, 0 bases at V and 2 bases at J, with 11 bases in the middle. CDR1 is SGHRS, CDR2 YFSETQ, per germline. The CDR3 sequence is CASSLASTLNTEAFF. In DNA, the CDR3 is TGCGCCAGCAGCTTGGCCTCGACCTTAAACACTGAAGCTTTCTTT.